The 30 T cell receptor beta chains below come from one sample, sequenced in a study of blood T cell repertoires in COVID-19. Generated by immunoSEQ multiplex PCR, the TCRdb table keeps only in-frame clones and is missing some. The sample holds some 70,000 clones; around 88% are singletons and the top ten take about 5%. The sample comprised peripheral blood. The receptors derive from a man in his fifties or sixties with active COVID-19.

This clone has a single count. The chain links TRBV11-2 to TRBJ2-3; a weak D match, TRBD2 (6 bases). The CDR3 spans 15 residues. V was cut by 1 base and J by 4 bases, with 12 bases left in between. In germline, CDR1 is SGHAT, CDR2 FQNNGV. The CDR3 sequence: CASSLVRGGADTQYF. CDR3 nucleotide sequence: TGTGCCAGCAGCTTAGTGCGGGGTGGGGCAGATACGCAGTATTTT. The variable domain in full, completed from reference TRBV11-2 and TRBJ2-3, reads EAGVAQSPRYKIIEKRQSVAFWCNPISGHATLYWYQQILGQGPKLLIQFQNNGVVDDSQLPKDRFSAERLKGVDSTLKIQPAKLEDSAVYLCASSLVRGGADTQYFGPGTRLTVL.

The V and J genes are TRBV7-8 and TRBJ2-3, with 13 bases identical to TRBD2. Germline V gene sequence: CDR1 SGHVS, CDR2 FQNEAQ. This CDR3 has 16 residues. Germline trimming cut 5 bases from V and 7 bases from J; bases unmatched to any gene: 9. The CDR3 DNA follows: TGTGCCAGCAGCGAAGGGACTAGCGGGATATTTAATACGCAGTATTTT. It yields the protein CASSEGTSGIFNTQYF.

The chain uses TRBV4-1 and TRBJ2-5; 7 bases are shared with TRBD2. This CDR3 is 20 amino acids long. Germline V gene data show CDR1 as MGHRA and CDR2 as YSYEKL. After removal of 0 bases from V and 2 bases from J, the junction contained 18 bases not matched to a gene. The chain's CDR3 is CASSQEGGQDQAEGQETQYF. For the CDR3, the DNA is TGCGCCAGCAGCCAAGAGGGAGGGCAGGACCAGGCCGAAGGACAAGAGACCCAGTACTTC.

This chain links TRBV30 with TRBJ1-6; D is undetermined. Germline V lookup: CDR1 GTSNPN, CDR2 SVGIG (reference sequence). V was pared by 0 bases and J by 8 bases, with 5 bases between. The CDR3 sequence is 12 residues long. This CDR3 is CAWSVGDSPLHF. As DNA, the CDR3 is TGTGCCTGGAGTGTCGGGGATTCACCCCTCCACTTT. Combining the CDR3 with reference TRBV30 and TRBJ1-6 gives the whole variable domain SQTIHQWPATLVQPVGSPLSLECTVEGTSNPNLYWYRQAAGRGLQLLFYSVGIGQISSEVPQNLSASRPQDRQFILSSKKLLLSDSGFYLCAWSVGDSPLHFGNGTRLTVT.

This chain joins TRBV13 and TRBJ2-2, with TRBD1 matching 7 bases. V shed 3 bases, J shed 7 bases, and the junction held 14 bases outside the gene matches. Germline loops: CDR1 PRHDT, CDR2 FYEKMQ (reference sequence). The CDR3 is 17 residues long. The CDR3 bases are TGTGCCAGCAGCTTTCGAGACAGGGTCTTCGGTGGCGGGGAGCTGTTTTTT. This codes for CASSFRDRVFGGGELFF.

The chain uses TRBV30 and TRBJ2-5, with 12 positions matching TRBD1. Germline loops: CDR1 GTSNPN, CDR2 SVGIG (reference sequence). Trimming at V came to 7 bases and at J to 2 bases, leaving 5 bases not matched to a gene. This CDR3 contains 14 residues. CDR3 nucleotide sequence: TGTGCCTCCCGGGACAGGGGGCGGCAAGAGACCCAGTACTTC. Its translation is CASRDRGRQETQYF.

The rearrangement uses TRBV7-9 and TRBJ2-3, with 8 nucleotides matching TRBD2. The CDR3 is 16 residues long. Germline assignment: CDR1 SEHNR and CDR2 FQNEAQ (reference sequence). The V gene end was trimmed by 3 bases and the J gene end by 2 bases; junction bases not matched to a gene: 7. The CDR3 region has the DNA TGTGCCAGCAGCTTTGGGCTAGCGGGTTCCACAGATACGCAGTATTTT. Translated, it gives CASSFGLAGSTDTQYF. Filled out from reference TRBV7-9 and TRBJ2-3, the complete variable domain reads DTGVSQNPRHKITKRGQNVTFRCDPISEHNRLYWYRQTLGQGPEFLTYFQNEAQLEKSRLLSDRFSAERPKGSFSTLEIQRTEQGDSAMYLCASSFGLAGSTDTQYFGPGTRLTVL.

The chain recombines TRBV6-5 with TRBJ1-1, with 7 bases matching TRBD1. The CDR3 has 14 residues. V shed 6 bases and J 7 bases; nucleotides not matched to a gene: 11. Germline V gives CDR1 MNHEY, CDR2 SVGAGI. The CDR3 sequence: CASRVGTASFEAFF. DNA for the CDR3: TGTGCCAGCAGAGTGGGGACAGCCTCTTTTGAAGCTTTCTTT.

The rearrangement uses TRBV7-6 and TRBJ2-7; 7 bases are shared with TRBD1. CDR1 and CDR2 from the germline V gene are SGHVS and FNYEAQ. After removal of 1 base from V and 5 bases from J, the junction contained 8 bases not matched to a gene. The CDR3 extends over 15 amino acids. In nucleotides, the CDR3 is TGTGCCAGCAGCTTAGTGACAGGGTCCCTCAACGAGCAGTACTTC. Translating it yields CASSLVTGSLNEQYF.

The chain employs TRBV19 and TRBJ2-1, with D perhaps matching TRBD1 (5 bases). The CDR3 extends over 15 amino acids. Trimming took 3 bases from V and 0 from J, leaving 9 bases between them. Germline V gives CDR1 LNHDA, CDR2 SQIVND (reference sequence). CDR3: CASSIGASSYNEQFF. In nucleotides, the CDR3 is TGTGCCAGTAGTATTGGGGCCAGCTCCTACAATGAGCAGTTCTTC.

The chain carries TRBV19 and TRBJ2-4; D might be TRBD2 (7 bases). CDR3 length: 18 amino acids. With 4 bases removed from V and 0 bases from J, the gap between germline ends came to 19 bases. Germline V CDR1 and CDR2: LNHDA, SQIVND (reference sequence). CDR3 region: CASSRGGDSSVAKNIQYF. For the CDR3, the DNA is TGTGCCAGTAGTAGAGGGGGGGACTCCTCCGTAGCCAAAAACATTCAGTACTTC.

For the CDR3, the DNA is TGTGCCAGCAGCCAAGCACAGGGAAGCGGGGAGCTGTTTTTT. This codes for CASSQAQGSGELFF. The J gene is TRBJ2-2, the V gene TRBV3-1 (or the pseudogene TRBV3-2); D might be TRBD1 (6 bases). Between the trimmed V and J ends, which lost 1 base and 7 bases, there was a span of 10 bases. This CDR3 comprises 14 residues. CDR1 is LGHDT, CDR2 YNNKEL, per germline (reference sequence).

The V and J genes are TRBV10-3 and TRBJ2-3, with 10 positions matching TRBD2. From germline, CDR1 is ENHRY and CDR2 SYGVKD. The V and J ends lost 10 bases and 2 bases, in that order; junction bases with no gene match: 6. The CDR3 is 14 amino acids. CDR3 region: CATWTSGLTDTQYF. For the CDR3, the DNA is TGTGCCACCTGGACTAGCGGCCTCACAGATACGCAGTATTTT.

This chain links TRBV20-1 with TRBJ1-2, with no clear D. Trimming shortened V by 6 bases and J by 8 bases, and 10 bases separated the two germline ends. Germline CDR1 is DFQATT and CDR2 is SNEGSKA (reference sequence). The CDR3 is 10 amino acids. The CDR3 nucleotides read TGCAGTGCCCCGGGCGGGGGCTACACCTTC. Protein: CSAPGGGYTF.

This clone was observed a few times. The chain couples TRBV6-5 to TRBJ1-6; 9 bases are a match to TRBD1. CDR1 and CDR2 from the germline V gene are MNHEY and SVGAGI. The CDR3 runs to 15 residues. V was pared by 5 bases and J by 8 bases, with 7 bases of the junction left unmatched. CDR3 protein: CASSRLTGGYSPLHF. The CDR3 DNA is TGTGCCAGCAGTCGACTTACAGGGGGCTATTCACCCCTCCACTTT.

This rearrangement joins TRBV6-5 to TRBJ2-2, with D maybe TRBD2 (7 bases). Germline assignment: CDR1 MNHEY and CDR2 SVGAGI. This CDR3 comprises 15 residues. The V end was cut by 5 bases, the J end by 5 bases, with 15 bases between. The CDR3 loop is CASSRSGGQTGELFF. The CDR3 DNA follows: TGTGCCAGCAGTCGGTCGGGGGGCCAAACCGGGGAGCTGTTTTTT.

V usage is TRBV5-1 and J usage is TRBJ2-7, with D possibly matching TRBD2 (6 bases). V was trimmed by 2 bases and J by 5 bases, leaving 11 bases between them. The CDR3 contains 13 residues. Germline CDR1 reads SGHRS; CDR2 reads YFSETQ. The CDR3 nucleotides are TGCGCCAGCAGCTTATCCGGGGAGGACGAGCAGTACTTC. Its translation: CASSLSGEDEQYF.

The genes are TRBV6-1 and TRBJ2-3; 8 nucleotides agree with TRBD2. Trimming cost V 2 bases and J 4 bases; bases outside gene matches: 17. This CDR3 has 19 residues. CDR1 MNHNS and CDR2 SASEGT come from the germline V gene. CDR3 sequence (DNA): TGTGCCAGCAGTGAACGGGGGGGGAGAGCGAGCGGGGTGTCAGATACGCAGTATTTT. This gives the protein CASSERGGRASGVSDTQYF.

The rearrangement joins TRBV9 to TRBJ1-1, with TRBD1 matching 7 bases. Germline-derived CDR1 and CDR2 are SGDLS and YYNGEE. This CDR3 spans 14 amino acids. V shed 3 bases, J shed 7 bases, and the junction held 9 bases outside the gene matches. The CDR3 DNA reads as TGTGCCAGCAGCGCCGAGGGACAGTTATATGAAGCTTTCTTT. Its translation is CASSAEGQLYEAFF. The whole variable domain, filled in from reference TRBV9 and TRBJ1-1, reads DSGVTQTPKHLITATGQRVTLRCSPRSGDLSVYWYQQSLDQGLQFLIQYYNGEERAKGNILERFSAQQFPDLHSELNLSSLELGDSALYFCASSAEGQLYEAFFGQGTRLTVV.

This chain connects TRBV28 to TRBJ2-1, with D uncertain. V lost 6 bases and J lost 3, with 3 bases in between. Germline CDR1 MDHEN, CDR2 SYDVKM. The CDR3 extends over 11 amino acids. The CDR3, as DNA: TGTGCCAGCAGCCTCTACAATGAGCAGTTCTTC. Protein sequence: CASSLYNEQFF.

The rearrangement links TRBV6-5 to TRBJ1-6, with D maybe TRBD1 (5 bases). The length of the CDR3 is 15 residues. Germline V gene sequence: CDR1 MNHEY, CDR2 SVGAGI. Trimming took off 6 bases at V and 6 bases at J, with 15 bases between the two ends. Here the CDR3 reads CASREGTEINSPLHF. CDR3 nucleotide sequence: TGTGCCAGCAGGGAGGGGACGGAGATTAATTCACCCCTCCACTTT.

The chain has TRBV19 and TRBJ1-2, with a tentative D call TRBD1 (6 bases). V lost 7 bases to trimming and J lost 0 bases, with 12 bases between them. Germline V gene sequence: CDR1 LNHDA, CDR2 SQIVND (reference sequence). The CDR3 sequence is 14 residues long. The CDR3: CASTNRDSNYGYTF. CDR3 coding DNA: TGTGCCAGTACGAACAGGGATTCTAACTATGGCTACACCTTC.

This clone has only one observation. CDR3 sequence reads: CASSLSFRENIQYF. The CDR3 nucleotides read TGCGCCAGCAGCTTGTCGTTCAGGGAAAACATTCAGTACTTC. The J gene is TRBJ2-4, the V gene TRBV5-1; TRBD1 is a possible D gene (5 bases). CDR1 SGHRS and CDR2 YFSETQ come from the germline V gene. The CDR3 loop spans 14 amino acids. V lost 1 base and J lost 5, with 10 bases in between.

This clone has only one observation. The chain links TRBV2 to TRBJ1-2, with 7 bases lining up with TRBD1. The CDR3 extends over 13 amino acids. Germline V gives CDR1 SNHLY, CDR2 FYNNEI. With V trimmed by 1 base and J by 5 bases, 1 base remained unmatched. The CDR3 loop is CASSEGTGYGYTF. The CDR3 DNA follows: TGTGCCAGCAGTGAAGGGACAGGTTATGGCTACACCTTC.

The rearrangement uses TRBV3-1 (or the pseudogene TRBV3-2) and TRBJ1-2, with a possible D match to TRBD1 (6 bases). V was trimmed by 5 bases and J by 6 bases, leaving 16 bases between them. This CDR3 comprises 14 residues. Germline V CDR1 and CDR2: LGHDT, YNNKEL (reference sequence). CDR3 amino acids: CASSYRTAFNGYTF. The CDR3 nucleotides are TGTGCCAGCAGCTATAGGACAGCATTTAATGGCTACACCTTC.

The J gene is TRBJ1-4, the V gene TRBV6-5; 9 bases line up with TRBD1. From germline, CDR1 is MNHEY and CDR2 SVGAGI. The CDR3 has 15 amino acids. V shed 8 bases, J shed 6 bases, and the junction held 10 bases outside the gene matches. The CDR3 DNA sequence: TGTGCCAGCCGAGCAGGGGACAGGGCGTATGAAAAACTGTTTTTT. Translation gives CASRAGDRAYEKLFF.

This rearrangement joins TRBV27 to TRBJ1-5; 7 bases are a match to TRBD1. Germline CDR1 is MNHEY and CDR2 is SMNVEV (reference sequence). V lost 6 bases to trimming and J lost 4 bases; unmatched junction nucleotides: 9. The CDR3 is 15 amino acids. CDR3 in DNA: TGTGCCAGCAGGGCGGACAGGAACTTGAATCAGCCCCAGCATTTT. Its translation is CASRADRNLNQPQHF.

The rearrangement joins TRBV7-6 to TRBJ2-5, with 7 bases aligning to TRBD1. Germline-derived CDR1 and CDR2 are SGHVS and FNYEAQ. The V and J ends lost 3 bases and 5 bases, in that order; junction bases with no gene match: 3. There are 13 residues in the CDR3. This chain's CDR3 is CASSLTGMETQYF. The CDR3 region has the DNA TGTGCCAGCAGCTTGACAGGGATGGAGACCCAGTACTTC.

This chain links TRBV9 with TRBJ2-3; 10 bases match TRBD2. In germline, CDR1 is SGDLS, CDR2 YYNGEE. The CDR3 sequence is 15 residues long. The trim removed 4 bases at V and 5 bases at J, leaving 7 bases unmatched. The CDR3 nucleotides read TGTGCCAGCAGCCCCGGGGTAGCGGGGGGAGATACGCAGTATTTT. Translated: CASSPGVAGGDTQYF. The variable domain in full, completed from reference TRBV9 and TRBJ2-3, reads DSGVTQTPKHLITATGQRVTLRCSPRSGDLSVYWYQQSLDQGLQFLIQYYNGEERAKGNILERFSAQQFPDLHSELNLSSLELGDSALYFCASSPGVAGGDTQYFGPGTRLTVL.

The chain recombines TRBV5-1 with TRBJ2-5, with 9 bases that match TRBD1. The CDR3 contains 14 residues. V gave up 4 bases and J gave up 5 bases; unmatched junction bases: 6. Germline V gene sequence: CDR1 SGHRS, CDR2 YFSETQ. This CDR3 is CASSRTGAWETQYF. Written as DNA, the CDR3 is TGCGCCAGCAGCCGGACAGGGGCATGGGAGACCCAGTACTTC.